Listed below are T cell receptor beta chains from one sample, sequenced in a study of CD8 T cells in Susac syndrome. TCRdb independently ran MiXCR on the immunoSEQ multiplex PCR reads; one entry per CDR3 protein. The sample lists hundreds of thousands of distinct CDR3 sequences, around 83% occurring once. The sequencing sample was made of CD8+ T cells from PBMCs. Receptor source: a human donor with multiple sclerosis. CDR3s include the opening cysteine and the closing phenylalanine or tryptophan. A D gene is named only where the DNA matches it firmly. Part of the rows lack a size; the others show once, few, many or a class for expanded clones.

d_gene: .; v_gene: TRBV24-1; abundance: .; j_gene: TRBJ2-3; CDR3nt: TGTGCCACCAGTGATTTACCGGGGTCTTCTAGCACAGATACGCAGTATTTT; CDR3aa: CATSDLPGSSSTDTQYF
d_gene: TRBD1; v_gene: TRBV6-5; abundance: once; j_gene: TRBJ2-3; CDR3nt: TGTGCCAGCAGTTACACAGGGGCGCCAGCTAGCACAGATACGCAGTATTTT; CDR3aa: CASSYTGAPASTDTQYF
d_gene: TRBD2; v_gene: TRBV13; abundance: .; j_gene: TRBJ2-7; CDR3nt: TGTGCCAGCAGCGCGGGAGGTGGCACCTACGAGCAGTACTTC; CDR3aa: CASSAGGGTYEQYF
d_gene: .; v_gene: TRBV7-8; abundance: once; j_gene: TRBJ2-7; CDR3nt: TGTGCCAGCAGCTTAGCGTCTTCAGATACGTTCACCTACGAGCAGTACTTC; CDR3aa: CASSLASSDTFTYEQYF
d_gene: TRBD1; v_gene: TRBV10-3; abundance: .; j_gene: TRBJ2-7; CDR3nt: TGTGCCATCCTCCTCCGGGACAGGGGGGACGAGCAGTACTTC; CDR3aa: CAILLRDRGDEQYF
d_gene: .; v_gene: TRBV6-1; abundance: .; j_gene: TRBJ2-7; CDR3nt: TGTGCCAGCAGTGAATGGGCCAGGGGGACTTCCTACGAGCAGTACTTC; CDR3aa: CASSEWARGTSYEQYF
d_gene: TRBD2; v_gene: TRBV6-5; abundance: .; j_gene: TRBJ2-1; CDR3nt: TGTGCCAGCAGTTATCGACTAGCGGGAGACATGAGCTCCTACAATGAGCAGTTCTTC; CDR3aa: CASSYRLAGDMSSYNEQFF
d_gene: .; v_gene: TRBV7-2; abundance: .; j_gene: TRBJ1-5; CDR3nt: TGTGCCAGCAGCTTATTCAGGGAAAGCAATCAGCCCCAGCATTTT; CDR3aa: CASSLFRESNQPQHF
d_gene: TRBD2; v_gene: TRBV29-1; abundance: .; j_gene: TRBJ2-1; CDR3nt: TGCAGCGTTGAAGATGGAGCGGGAGTGGACTACAATGAGCAGTTCTTC; CDR3aa: CSVEDGAGVDYNEQFF
d_gene: TRBD1; v_gene: TRBV6-5; abundance: .; j_gene: TRBJ2-5; CDR3nt: TGTGCCAGCAGTTTAAGTACAGGGGGAAGGACCCAGTACTTC; CDR3aa: CASSLSTGGRTQYF
d_gene: .; v_gene: TRBV29-1; abundance: .; j_gene: TRBJ1-2; CDR3nt: TGCAGCGTTGAACAGGTCAGGAGGGAGTATGGCTACACCTTC; CDR3aa: CSVEQVRREYGYTF
d_gene: .; v_gene: TRBV18; abundance: .; j_gene: TRBJ2-2; CDR3nt: TGTGCCAGCACACAGGCAGGGTTAAACACCGGGGAGCTGTTTTTT; CDR3aa: CASTQAGLNTGELFF
d_gene: .; v_gene: TRBV28; abundance: .; j_gene: TRBJ2-3; CDR3nt: TGTGCCAGCAGTGTCTCTCCCCTCGAGCCCGAGAGGTTGGATACGCAGTATTTT; CDR3aa: CASSVSPLEPERLDTQYF
d_gene: TRBD2; v_gene: TRBV28; abundance: .; j_gene: TRBJ2-7; CDR3nt: TGTGCCAGCAGTTCCCTGGCGGGAGTAAACGAGCAGTACTTC; CDR3aa: CASSSLAGVNEQYF
d_gene: .; v_gene: TRBV2; abundance: once; j_gene: TRBJ2-6; CDR3nt: TGTGCCAGCAGAGATCAAACGGTTATGGTAGGGGACTCTGGGGCCAACGTCCTGACTTTC; CDR3aa: CASRDQTVMVGDSGANVLTF
d_gene: TRBD1; v_gene: TRBV14; abundance: .; j_gene: TRBJ2-1; CDR3nt: TGTGCCAGCAGCGATACTCGGACAGGGGTCTACAATGAGCAGTTCTTC; CDR3aa: CASSDTRTGVYNEQFF
d_gene: .; v_gene: TRBV12-5; abundance: .; j_gene: TRBJ2-3; CDR3nt: TGTGCTAGTGGTTTTCAAGGCCTGGGCACAGATACGCAGTATTTT; CDR3aa: CASGFQGLGTDTQYF
d_gene: .; v_gene: TRBV9; abundance: .; j_gene: TRBJ2-7; CDR3nt: TGTGCCAGCAGCTTTGGTCCAGGGGACGAGCAGTACTTC; CDR3aa: CASSFGPGDEQYF
d_gene: .; v_gene: TRBV19; abundance: .; j_gene: TRBJ2-1; CDR3nt: TGTGCCAGTAGTATAGTACGGGGGAGCCACAATGAGCAGTTCTTC; CDR3aa: CASSIVRGSHNEQFF
d_gene: .; v_gene: TRBV7-9; abundance: .; j_gene: TRBJ2-1; CDR3nt: TGTGCCAGCAGCTTTGGTGAGCAGTTCTTC; CDR3aa: CASSFGEQFF
d_gene: .; v_gene: TRBV29-1; abundance: .; j_gene: TRBJ1-2; CDR3nt: TGCAGCGTTGAGGGGGGAGCTAACTATGGCTACACCTTC; CDR3aa: CSVEGGANYGYTF
d_gene: .; v_gene: TRBV20-1; abundance: .; j_gene: TRBJ2-7; CDR3nt: TGCAGTGCTAGAGATCGGCAGGAGGCCACCTACGAGCAGTACTTC; CDR3aa: CSARDRQEATYEQYF
d_gene: TRBD2; v_gene: TRBV2; abundance: few; j_gene: TRBJ2-1; CDR3nt: TGTGCCAGCAGTGAAGCTCCCGGACTAGGAAGTGATGAGCAGTTCTTC; CDR3aa: CASSEAPGLGSDEQFF
d_gene: TRBD2; v_gene: TRBV11-3; abundance: .; j_gene: TRBJ2-1; CDR3nt: TGTGCCAGCAGCTTATCCTCCCTAGCGGACGATGGGTACAATGAGCAGTTCTTC; CDR3aa: CASSLSSLADDGYNEQFF
d_gene: .; v_gene: TRBV28; abundance: .; j_gene: TRBJ2-7; CDR3nt: TGTGCCAGCAGTTCAACTGGACTCCCCCTCTACGAGCAGTACTTC; CDR3aa: CASSSTGLPLYEQYF
d_gene: TRBD2; v_gene: TRBV27; abundance: .; j_gene: TRBJ2-3; CDR3nt: TGTGCCAGCAGTTTGGTGGCGGGAGGGCCGCCAGATACGCAGTATTTT; CDR3aa: CASSLVAGGPPDTQYF
d_gene: .; v_gene: TRBV27; abundance: .; j_gene: TRBJ1-1; CDR3nt: TGTGCCAGCAGTGGCACCGGGACGGTCAATGAAGCTTTCTTT; CDR3aa: CASSGTGTVNEAFF
d_gene: TRBD2; v_gene: TRBV4-1; abundance: .; j_gene: TRBJ2-3; CDR3nt: TGCGCCAGCAGCCAAGTTCTAGCGGGAGTGGGCAGCACAGATACGCAGTATTTT; CDR3aa: CASSQVLAGVGSTDTQYF
d_gene: .; v_gene: TRBV13; abundance: .; j_gene: TRBJ2-7; CDR3nt: TGTGCCAGCAGCTCGACCACCGTGTCGAGGGGCTACGAGCAGTACTTC; CDR3aa: CASSSTTVSRGYEQYF
d_gene: TRBD2; v_gene: TRBV6-1; abundance: .; j_gene: TRBJ2-1; CDR3nt: TGTGCCAGCGGGAGACTAGCGGGAACCTACAATGAGCAGTTCTTC; CDR3aa: CASGRLAGTYNEQFF